One TCR beta chain is described in this entry. Trimming shortened V by 8 bases and J by 7 bases, and 15 bases separated the two germline ends. Germline V lookup: CDR1 SNHLY, CDR2 FYNNEI. The CDR3 has 12 amino acids. Using immunoSEQ multiplex PCR, the repertoire was profiled, and TCRdb retains in-frame clones only, with some absent. The sample has about 260,000 clones, about 89% seen once; the top ten hold about 1.4%. This specimen belongs to a study of blood T cell repertoires in COVID-19. V and J are TRBV2 and TRBJ2-7, with D tentatively TRBD2 (7 bases). Sequencing was done on a sample of peripheral blood. The sequence was obtained from a woman in her thirties or forties who had recovered from COVID-19. CDR3 DNA sequence: TGTGCCAGCGAAGGGGGAGGGTTGGAGCAGTACTTC. Protein product: CASEGGGLEQYF.